This is a list of T cell receptor beta chains from one sample in a study of cytomegalovirus exposure and HLA in healthy donors. Assay used: immunoSEQ multiplex PCR; TCRdb lists only in-frame clones, some missing. The profile shows 150,000 to 200,000 clones, roughly 80% of them singletons. Sequenced sample: PBMCs. Source of these receptors: a boy aged 5-17 years in good health and CMV-seronegative. The CDR3 runs from the conserved cysteine through the conserved F or W. Each record gives: clone size, V gene, D gene, J gene, CDR3 protein, CDR3 DNA. D genes are given only for firm matches. The size field is filled for only some rows; it gives once, few, many or a size class.

-	TRBV7-3	TRBD2	TRBJ2-7	CASSPAGLPYEQYF	TGTGCCAGCAGCCCAGCGGGATTGCCCTACGAGCAGTACTTC
-	TRBV14	TRBD1	TRBJ1-1	CASSVAGGTEAFF	TGTGCCAGCAGTGTAGCAGGGGGCACTGAAGCTTTCTTT
-	TRBV6-5	-	TRBJ1-5	CASSYWGGNQPQHF	TGTGCCAGCAGTTACTGGGGAGGCAATCAGCCCCAGCATTTT
-	TRBV9	TRBD1	TRBJ2-7	CASSIGQGGYEQYF	TGTGCCAGCAGCATCGGACAGGGGGGCTACGAGCAGTACTTC
-	TRBV9	TRBD1	TRBJ1-6	CASSPGTGDNSPLHF	TGTGCCAGCAGCCCCGGGACAGGGGATAATTCACCCCTCCACTTT
-	TRBV28	-	TRBJ1-2	CASGDLQGFYTF	TGTGCCAGCGGGGACCTACAGGGATTCTACACCTTC
-	TRBV5-1	-	TRBJ1-3	CASSRGEDTIYF	TGCGCCAGCAGCAGAGGGGAGGACACCATATATTTT
-	TRBV28	TRBD1	TRBJ1-2	CASSPGTGNGYTF	TGTGCCAGCAGTCCCGGGACAGGGAACGGCTACACCTTC
few	TRBV6-5	TRBD1	TRBJ1-2	CASSPGTGDYGCTF	TGTGCCAGCAGTCCCGGGACAGGGGACTATGGCTGCACCTTC
-	TRBV29-1	-	TRBJ1-1	CSVERRGGERKAFF	TGCAGCGTTGAAAGGAGGGGGGGAGAGAGAAAAGCTTTCTTT
few	TRBV27	-	TRBJ1-1	CASSPSRRNTEAFF	TGTGCCAGCAGTCCCAGCCGGAGGAACACTGAAGCTTTCTTT
-	TRBV9	TRBD2	TRBJ2-7	CASSTGEGSSYEQYF	TGTGCCAGCTCGACGGGGGAGGGGAGCTCCTACGAGCAGTACTTC
few	TRBV6-6	-	TRBJ1-1	CASSYSRQLNTEAFF	TGTGCCAGCAGTTACTCGAGACAGCTGAACACTGAAGCTTTCTTT
-	TRBV19	-	TRBJ1-4	CASTQDTLGEKLFF	TGTGCCAGTACCCAGGACACCTTAGGTGAAAAACTGTTTTTT
-	TRBV27	TRBD2	TRBJ2-3	CASSLGTRVPDTQYF	TGTGCCAGCAGTTTAGGGACTAGAGTCCCAGATACGCAGTATTTT
-	TRBV29-1	-	TRBJ1-4	CSVGVSARGEKLFF	TGCAGCGTTGGGGTTTCAGCCAGGGGAGAAAAACTGTTTTTT
-	TRBV18	TRBD2	TRBJ2-2	CASSPGTSGTGELFF	TGTGCCAGCTCACCGGGGACTAGCGGGACCGGGGAGCTGTTTTTT
-	TRBV6-1	TRBD1	TRBJ1-2	CASRRDRGQNYGYTF	TGTGCCAGCAGACGGGACAGGGGGCAGAACTATGGCTACACCTTC
-	TRBV28	TRBD2	TRBJ2-3	CASRLAGRTDTQYF	TGTGCCAGCAGACTAGCGGGTCGCACAGATACGCAGTATTTT
-	TRBV19	TRBD2	TRBJ2-3	CASSIAGGPDTQYF	TGTGCCAGTAGTATAGCGGGAGGGCCAGATACGCAGTATTTT
-	TRBV28	TRBD2	TRBJ2-5	CASSLARLAGMETQYF	TGTGCCAGCAGTTTGGCGAGACTAGCGGGTATGGAGACCCAGTACTTC
once	TRBV28	TRBD2	TRBJ2-1	CASSPKTGHPRTSGRLGRNEQFF	TGTGCCAGCAGCCCTAAGACAGGCCACCCTCGGACTAGCGGGAGGCTGGGGCGTAATGAGCAGTTCTTC
few	TRBV2	-	TRBJ2-7	CASRQSYEQYF	TGTGCCAGCCGACAAAGCTACGAGCAGTACTTC
-	TRBV19	TRBD2	TRBJ2-3	CASSILAGPNTDTQYF	TGTGCCAGTAGTATACTAGCGGGGCCAAACACAGATACGCAGTATTTT
few	TRBV7-7	TRBD1	TRBJ1-3	CASSPGTGSGNTIYF	TGTGCTAGCAGCCCCGGGACAGGGAGTGGAAACACCATATATTTT
-	TRBV29-1	-	TRBJ2-7	CSVGRSSYEQYF	TGCAGCGTTGGGCGGAGCTCCTACGAGCAGTACTTC
-	TRBV27	TRBD1	TRBJ1-6	CASSPRQGRDNSPLHF	TGTGCCAGCAGTCCTAGACAGGGAAGGGATAATTCACCCCTCCACTTT
few	TRBV15	TRBD2	TRBJ2-1	CATSTVTGGPLNEQFF	TGTGCCACCAGCACCGTTACGGGAGGGCCTCTGAATGAGCAGTTCTTC
-	TRBV18	TRBD1	TRBJ2-7	CASSPLQGQGAEQYF	TGTGCCAGCTCACCATTACAGGGACAGGGGGCCGAGCAGTACTTC
-	TRBV6-6	TRBD2	TRBJ2-1	CASSGTSGRAEQQFF	TGTGCCAGCAGTGGGACTAGCGGGAGGGCCGAGCAGCAGTTCTTC
-	TRBV27	TRBD2	TRBJ2-1	CASSAGTSGSNEQFF	TGTGCCAGCAGTGCGGGGACTAGCGGGAGTAATGAGCAGTTCTTC
-	TRBV5-6	-	TRBJ1-2	CASISGVGSYGYTF	TGTGCCAGCATCTCCGGTGTGGGGAGCTATGGCTACACCTTC
-	TRBV11-1	TRBD1	TRBJ1-1	CASSLGQGAEAFF	TGTGCCAGCAGCTTAGGACAGGGGGCTGAAGCTTTCTTT
-	TRBV9	-	TRBJ2-5	CASSLGRGGETQYF	TGTGCCAGCAGCCTCGGGCGGGGTGGAGAGACCCAGTACTTC
few	TRBV5-4	-	TRBJ2-1	CASGVGENEQFF	TGTGCCAGCGGTGTCGGGGAGAATGAGCAGTTCTTC
-	TRBV18	TRBD1	TRBJ1-5	CASSPFPGDSSNQPQHF	TGTGCCAGCTCACCATTCCCCGGGGACAGTTCCAATCAGCCCCAGCATTTT